The rows below give T cell receptor beta chains drawn from one sample of a study of PD-1 blockade in mismatch repair-deficient tumors. This table comes from immunoSEQ multiplex PCR, and its TCRdb copy is limited to in-frame clones, with some not included. The sample carries some 85,000 clones, about 82% recorded once. This sample comprised peripheral blood, obtained 44 weeks after starting pembrolizumab. These receptors all stem from an adult with mismatch repair-deficient cancer. The CDR3 runs from the conserved cysteine through the conserved F or W. Fields, in order: clone size, J gene, D gene, V gene, CDR3 DNA, CDR3 protein. The D gene is left open where the match is weak. Size is stated for part of the rows, as once, few or many counts, or as a class when the clone is expanded.

clone size: few
J gene: TRBJ2-1
D gene: .
V gene: TRBV6-6
CDR3 DNA: TGTGCCAGCAGTTACTCGAATGACAGTGAGCAGTTCTTC
CDR3 protein: CASSYSNDSEQFF

clone size: .
J gene: TRBJ2-2
D gene: .
V gene: TRBV5-1
CDR3 DNA: TGCGCCAGCAGCTTGGAAGGGGGACGCACCGGGGAGCTGTTTTTT
CDR3 protein: CASSLEGGRTGELFF

clone size: .
J gene: TRBJ2-1
D gene: .
V gene: TRBV7-3
CDR3 DNA: TGTGCCAGCAGCTTACTGGGGTCCTACAATGAGCAGTTCTTC
CDR3 protein: CASSLLGSYNEQFF

clone size: .
J gene: TRBJ2-5
D gene: .
V gene: TRBV7-8
CDR3 DNA: TGTGCCAGCAGCTTAGTTGCGGGACAGATTACTCAAGAGACCCAGTACTTC
CDR3 protein: CASSLVAGQITQETQYF

clone size: once
J gene: TRBJ1-1
D gene: .
V gene: TRBV7-9
CDR3 DNA: TGTGCCAGCAGCTTAGGGGGTACAAACACTGAAGCTTTCTTT
CDR3 protein: CASSLGGTNTEAFF

clone size: .
J gene: TRBJ2-7
D gene: TRBD2
V gene: TRBV6-5
CDR3 DNA: TGTGCCAGCAGTTACCCCGGGACTAGCGCGGCCGAGCAGTACTTC
CDR3 protein: CASSYPGTSAAEQYF

clone size: .
J gene: TRBJ1-1
D gene: .
V gene: TRBV7-2
CDR3 DNA: TGTGCCAGCACCCCAGGGATACTAAACACTGAAGCTTTCTTT
CDR3 protein: CASTPGILNTEAFF

clone size: .
J gene: TRBJ1-1
D gene: TRBD1
V gene: TRBV7-6
CDR3 DNA: TGTGCCAGCAGCCCCCAAACTCAGGGGGATAATGAAGCTTTCTTT
CDR3 protein: CASSPQTQGDNEAFF

clone size: once
J gene: TRBJ2-3
D gene: TRBD2
V gene: TRBV7-6
CDR3 DNA: TGTGCCAGCAGCCCGACGACTAGCGGGAGCTCTGATACGCAGTATTTT
CDR3 protein: CASSPTTSGSSDTQYF

clone size: once
J gene: TRBJ1-2
D gene: .
V gene: TRBV7-2
CDR3 DNA: TGTGCCAGCAGCTTGACGGGTCTTAACTATGGCTACACCTTC
CDR3 protein: CASSLTGLNYGYTF

clone size: .
J gene: TRBJ2-1
D gene: .
V gene: TRBV5-4
CDR3 DNA: TGTGCCAGCAGCCAGCAATCTAGCGAGAGTCACAATGAGCAGTTCTTC
CDR3 protein: CASSQQSSESHNEQFF

clone size: .
J gene: TRBJ1-1
D gene: .
V gene: TRBV19
CDR3 DNA: TGTGCCAGTAGTATGGGGGTGGCACGCATGAACACTGAAGCTTTCTTT
CDR3 protein: CASSMGVARMNTEAFF

clone size: .
J gene: TRBJ1-1
D gene: .
V gene: TRBV14
CDR3 DNA: TGTGCCAGCAGCCAAGTAGGAGGCGATATGAACACTGAAGCTTTCTTT
CDR3 protein: CASSQVGGDMNTEAFF

clone size: .
J gene: TRBJ2-7
D gene: TRBD1
V gene: TRBV14
CDR3 DNA: TGTGCCAGCAGCCCCGGGACAGGTACCTACGAGCAGTACTTC
CDR3 protein: CASSPGTGTYEQYF

clone size: .
J gene: TRBJ2-3
D gene: .
V gene: TRBV7-3
CDR3 DNA: TGTGCCAGCAAGAAGGGCTGGAGCACAGATACGCAGTATTTT
CDR3 protein: CASKKGWSTDTQYF

clone size: .
J gene: TRBJ2-1
D gene: TRBD2
V gene: TRBV27
CDR3 DNA: TGTGCCAGCAGTCCGGACCCTAAACTAGCGGGGGCACACAATGAGCAGTTCTTC
CDR3 protein: CASSPDPKLAGAHNEQFF

clone size: .
J gene: TRBJ2-2
D gene: .
V gene: TRBV19
CDR3 DNA: TGTGCCAGTACCCCCCCCGATAGGGGACGCACCGGGGAGCTGTTTTTT
CDR3 protein: CASTPPDRGRTGELFF

clone size: .
J gene: TRBJ1-5
D gene: .
V gene: TRBV6-1
CDR3 DNA: TGTGCCAGCACGTCAGGGTGGGGGGGCAATCAGCCCCAGCATTTT
CDR3 protein: CASTSGWGGNQPQHF

clone size: many
J gene: TRBJ1-3
D gene: .
V gene: TRBV30
CDR3 DNA: TGTGCCTGGAAAGGGGTCGGAAACACCATATATTTT
CDR3 protein: CAWKGVGNTIYF

clone size: .
J gene: TRBJ1-2
D gene: .
V gene: TRBV19
CDR3 DNA: TGTGCCAGTAGTATTGGTGGGACATACACCACCGGTGGCTACACCTTC
CDR3 protein: CASSIGGTYTTGGYTF

clone size: few
J gene: TRBJ2-7
D gene: .
V gene: TRBV6-6
CDR3 DNA: TGTGCCAGCAGCGTGGGGTTCCAAGGAGAGCAGTACTTC
CDR3 protein: CASSVGFQGEQYF

clone size: .
J gene: TRBJ1-2
D gene: .
V gene: TRBV28
CDR3 DNA: TGTGCCAGCAAACAGGAGCCCTATGGCTACACCTTC
CDR3 protein: CASKQEPYGYTF

clone size: .
J gene: TRBJ1-3
D gene: TRBD1
V gene: TRBV11-2
CDR3 DNA: TGTGCCAGCAGCTTAGGGCCAGGGGGCTCTGGAAACACCATATATTTT
CDR3 protein: CASSLGPGGSGNTIYF

clone size: few
J gene: TRBJ2-5
D gene: .
V gene: TRBV11-3
CDR3 DNA: TGTGCCAGCAGCTCTCAGGGGCAAGAGACCCAGTACTTC
CDR3 protein: CASSSQGQETQYF

clone size: .
J gene: TRBJ1-2
D gene: .
V gene: TRBV27
CDR3 DNA: TGTGCCAGCAGTTTATCCGGGGGGGTCGGCTATGGCTACACCTTC
CDR3 protein: CASSLSGGVGYGYTF

clone size: .
J gene: TRBJ1-2
D gene: TRBD1
V gene: TRBV5-5
CDR3 DNA: TGTGCCAGCAGCTTGAATCGGGACAGAGCTCTGGGCTACACCTTC
CDR3 protein: CASSLNRDRALGYTF

clone size: .
J gene: TRBJ1-2
D gene: TRBD1
V gene: TRBV10-3
CDR3 DNA: TGTGCCATCAGTGAAGGGACAGGGGCGAACTATGGCTACACCTTC
CDR3 protein: CAISEGTGANYGYTF

clone size: .
J gene: TRBJ1-5
D gene: .
V gene: TRBV7-9
CDR3 DNA: TGTGCCTCCAGTGGGTCCCTTAGCAATCAGCCCCAGCATTTT
CDR3 protein: CASSGSLSNQPQHF

clone size: .
J gene: TRBJ2-1
D gene: TRBD2
V gene: TRBV27
CDR3 DNA: TGTGCCAGCAGCTTTGCGGGGGGCAATGAGCAGTTCTTC
CDR3 protein: CASSFAGGNEQFF

clone size: .
J gene: TRBJ2-1
D gene: TRBD2
V gene: TRBV4-3
CDR3 DNA: TGCGCCAGCAGCCAAGGCTCTCCGGGAGGGCCCTACAATGAGCAGTTCTTC
CDR3 protein: CASSQGSPGGPYNEQFF

clone size: .
J gene: TRBJ2-7
D gene: TRBD2
V gene: TRBV29-1
CDR3 DNA: TGCAGCGTCGGGACTAGCGGCTCCTACGAGCAGTACTTC
CDR3 protein: CSVGTSGSYEQYF

clone size: .
J gene: TRBJ2-6
D gene: .
V gene: TRBV9
CDR3 DNA: TGTGCCAGCAGCGCCGGGGTCGGGGTTGGGGCCAACGTCCTGACTTTC
CDR3 protein: CASSAGVGVGANVLTF

clone size: .
J gene: TRBJ2-2
D gene: .
V gene: TRBV6-5
CDR3 DNA: TGTGCCAGCAGTTACTCGATACGACCCCAGGCCGGGGAGCTGTTTTTT
CDR3 protein: CASSYSIRPQAGELFF

clone size: .
J gene: TRBJ2-7
D gene: TRBD2
V gene: TRBV7-3
CDR3 DNA: TGTGCCAGTGGTTCTTTACTAGCGGGAGTCTACTACGAGCAGTACTTC
CDR3 protein: CASGSLLAGVYYEQYF

clone size: .
J gene: TRBJ2-3
D gene: TRBD2
V gene: TRBV19
CDR3 DNA: TGTGCCAGTAGTATAGGAGGTAGCGGGAGCCCAGATACGCAGTATTTT
CDR3 protein: CASSIGGSGSPDTQYF

clone size: .
J gene: TRBJ2-5
D gene: .
V gene: TRBV5-6
CDR3 DNA: TGTGCCAGCAGCTTGCAGGGTGAGGGAGAGACCCAGTACTTC
CDR3 protein: CASSLQGEGETQYF

clone size: .
J gene: TRBJ1-2
D gene: .
V gene: TRBV5-6
CDR3 DNA: TGTGCCAGCAGCTTGGGCAGGGGAGGTGGCTACACCTTC
CDR3 protein: CASSLGRGGGYTF

clone size: .
J gene: TRBJ1-2
D gene: .
V gene: TRBV5-4
CDR3 DNA: TGTGCCAGCAGCTTGGTAGTAGGGAACTATGGCTACACCTTC
CDR3 protein: CASSLVVGNYGYTF

clone size: .
J gene: TRBJ2-4
D gene: TRBD1
V gene: TRBV5-1
CDR3 DNA: TGCGCCAGCAGCGTAACCCTGACAGGGGAGTGGGGAAACATTCAGTACTTC
CDR3 protein: CASSVTLTGEWGNIQYF

clone size: .
J gene: TRBJ2-2
D gene: TRBD2
V gene: TRBV4-2
CDR3 DNA: TGTGCCAGCAGCCAGAGTGGACTAGCGCCGAACACCGGGGAGCTGTTTTTT
CDR3 protein: CASSQSGLAPNTGELFF

clone size: .
J gene: TRBJ2-2
D gene: TRBD1
V gene: TRBV5-1
CDR3 DNA: TGCGCCAGCAGCTTGGTACAGGGGGCCGGGGAGCTGTTTTTT
CDR3 protein: CASSLVQGAGELFF

clone size: .
J gene: TRBJ1-2
D gene: .
V gene: TRBV18
CDR3 DNA: TGTGCCAGCTCAGGGACCACCGATTGGGGAGGCTACACCTTC
CDR3 protein: CASSGTTDWGGYTF

clone size: .
J gene: TRBJ2-7
D gene: .
V gene: TRBV30
CDR3 DNA: TGTGCCTGGAGTCGCAAGGGGGCCTACGAGCAGTACTTC
CDR3 protein: CAWSRKGAYEQYF

clone size: once
J gene: TRBJ2-5
D gene: .
V gene: TRBV7-2
CDR3 DNA: TGTGCCAGCAGCAAAGCCGGGACAAGGGAGACCCAGTACTTC
CDR3 protein: CASSKAGTRETQYF

clone size: .
J gene: TRBJ2-2
D gene: .
V gene: TRBV27
CDR3 DNA: TGTGCCAGCAGTTTTTGGACAGCTGGGGAGCTGTTTTTT
CDR3 protein: CASSFWTAGELFF

clone size: .
J gene: TRBJ1-1
D gene: .
V gene: TRBV6-1
CDR3 DNA: TGTGCCAGCAGTGAGGGACGGAACACTGAAGCTTTCTTT
CDR3 protein: CASSEGRNTEAFF

clone size: .
J gene: TRBJ2-1
D gene: TRBD2
V gene: TRBV30
CDR3 DNA: TGTGCCTGGAGTGCGGGACTAGCGGGGAATGAGCAGTTCTTC
CDR3 protein: CAWSAGLAGNEQFF

clone size: .
J gene: TRBJ2-7
D gene: .
V gene: TRBV5-4
CDR3 DNA: TGTGCCAGCAGCTTGGGTCGCGAGCAGTACTTC
CDR3 protein: CASSLGREQYF

clone size: .
J gene: TRBJ2-1
D gene: .
V gene: TRBV7-9
CDR3 DNA: TGTGCCAGCAGGGATGAAGCGGGTAGCTCCTACAATGAGCAGTTCTTC
CDR3 protein: CASRDEAGSSYNEQFF

clone size: .
J gene: TRBJ2-1
D gene: TRBD2
V gene: TRBV11-3
CDR3 DNA: TGTGCCAGCAGCTTAGATCTGCTAGCGGTAACCTACAATGAGCAGTTCTTC
CDR3 protein: CASSLDLLAVTYNEQFF

clone size: .
J gene: TRBJ1-1
D gene: .
V gene: TRBV7-8
CDR3 DNA: TGTGCCAGCAGCTTAATGGGGCAAGGGGTTACTGAAGCTTTCTTT
CDR3 protein: CASSLMGQGVTEAFF

clone size: .
J gene: TRBJ1-2
D gene: .
V gene: TRBV2
CDR3 DNA: TGTGCCACCAGCCAGGGGCGCGGTAATGGCTACACCTTC
CDR3 protein: CATSQGRGNGYTF

clone size: .
J gene: TRBJ1-2
D gene: .
V gene: TRBV18
CDR3 DNA: TGTGCCAGCTCCCCAATTGAGAGGGGCCACGCCTATGGCTACACCTTC
CDR3 protein: CASSPIERGHAYGYTF

clone size: .
J gene: TRBJ1-1
D gene: TRBD1
V gene: TRBV2
CDR3 DNA: TGTGCCAGCAGCCGCGGGACAGGAGATAAAGCTTTCTTT
CDR3 protein: CASSRGTGDKAFF

clone size: once
J gene: TRBJ1-4
D gene: .
V gene: TRBV9
CDR3 DNA: TGTGCCAGCAGCGGCGGGGGGTCCTTGGAAAAACTGTTTTTT
CDR3 protein: CASSGGGSLEKLFF